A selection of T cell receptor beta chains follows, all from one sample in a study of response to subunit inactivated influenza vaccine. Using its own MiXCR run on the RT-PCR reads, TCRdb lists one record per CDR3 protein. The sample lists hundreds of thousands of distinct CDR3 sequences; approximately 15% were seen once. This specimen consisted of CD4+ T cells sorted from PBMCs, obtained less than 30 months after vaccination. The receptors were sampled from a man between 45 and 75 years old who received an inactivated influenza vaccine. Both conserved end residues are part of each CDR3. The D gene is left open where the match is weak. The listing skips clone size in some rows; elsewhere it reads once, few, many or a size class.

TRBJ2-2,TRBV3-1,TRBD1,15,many,CASSQGTGGIGELFF,TGTGCCAGCAGCCAAGGGACAGGGGGAATCGGGGAGCTGTTTTTT
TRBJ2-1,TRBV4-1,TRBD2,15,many,CASSRGLAEPNEQFF,TGCGCCAGCAGTCGAGGACTAGCGGAACCCAATGAGCAGTTCTTC
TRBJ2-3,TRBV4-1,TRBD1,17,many,CASSQGEQGGGTDTQYF,TGCGCCAGCAGCCAAGGGGAGCAAGGGGGCGGCACAGATACGCAGTATTTT
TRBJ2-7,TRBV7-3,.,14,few,CASSLTGTTYEQYF,TGTGCCAGCAGCTTAACCGGGACAACCTACGAGCAGTACTTC
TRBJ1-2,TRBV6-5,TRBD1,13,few,CASSNYRGGGYTF,TGTGCCAGCAGTAACTACAGGGGCGGTGGCTACACCTTC
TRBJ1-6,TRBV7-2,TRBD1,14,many,CASSLGTANSPLHF,TGTGCCAGCAGCTTGGGGACAGCTAATTCACCCCTCCACTTT
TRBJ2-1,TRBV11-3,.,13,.,CASSLGPGTKQFF,TGTGCCAGCAGCTTAGGTCCCGGAACCAAGCAGTTCTTC
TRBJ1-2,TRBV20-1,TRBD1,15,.,CSARETGGPNYGYTF,TGCAGTGCTAGAGAGACAGGGGGCCCAAACTATGGCTACACCTTC
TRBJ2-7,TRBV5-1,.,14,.,CASSKDGTSYEQYF,TGCGCCAGCAGCAAGGACGGCACGAGCTACGAGCAGTACTTC
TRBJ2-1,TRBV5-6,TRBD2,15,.,CASGGGGLAGHEQFF,TGTGCCAGCGGCGGCGGCGGACTAGCGGGCCATGAGCAGTTCTTC
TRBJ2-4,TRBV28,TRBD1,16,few,CASSPPGNRGTNIQYF,TGTGCCAGCAGTCCCCCCGGGAACAGGGGGACGAACATTCAGTACTTC
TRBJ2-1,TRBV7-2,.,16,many,CASSWAGNLNYNEQFF,TGTGCCAGCAGCTGGGCGGGGAACTTGAACTACAATGAGCAGTTCTTC
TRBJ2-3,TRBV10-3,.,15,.,CATSIRRTSTDTQYF,TGTGCCACCTCGATTCGCCGGACTAGCACAGATACGCAGTATTTT
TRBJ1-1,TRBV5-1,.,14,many,CASSLDRPKAEAFF,TGCGCCAGCAGCTTGGACAGGCCCAAGGCTGAAGCTTTCTTT
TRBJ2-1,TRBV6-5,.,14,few,CASSFPRQNNEQFF,TGTGCCAGCAGTTTTCCCCGACAGAACAATGAGCAGTTCTTC
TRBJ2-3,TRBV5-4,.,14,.,CASSYQGPTDTQYF,TGTGCCAGCAGTTACCAGGGACCCACAGATACGCAGTATTTT
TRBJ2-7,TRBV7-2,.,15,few,CASSPVPGASYEQYF,TGTGCCAGCAGCCCCGTCCCGGGGGCCTCCTACGAGCAGTACTTC
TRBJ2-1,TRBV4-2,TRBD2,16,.,CASSQDRGGSRGEQFF,TGTGCCAGCAGCCAAGATCGCGGGGGGAGTCGCGGTGAGCAGTTCTTC
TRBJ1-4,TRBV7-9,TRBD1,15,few,CASSSIGQAVEKLFF,TGTGCCAGCAGCTCCATCGGACAGGCCGTTGAAAAACTGTTTTTT
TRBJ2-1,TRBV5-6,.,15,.,CASSFGAGTYNEQFF,TGTGCCAGCAGCTTCGGAGCAGGGACCTACAATGAGCAGTTCTTC
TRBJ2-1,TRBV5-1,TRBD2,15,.,CASGLASSSYNEQFF,TGCGCCAGCGGACTAGCGTCCAGCTCCTACAATGAGCAGTTCTTC
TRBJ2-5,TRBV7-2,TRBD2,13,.,CASSLYSGETQYF,TGTGCCAGCAGCTTATATAGCGGGGAGACCCAGTACTTC
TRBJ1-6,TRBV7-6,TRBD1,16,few,CASSSGQGSYNSPLHF,TGTGCCAGCAGCTCAGGACAGGGCTCCTATAATTCACCCCTCCACTTT
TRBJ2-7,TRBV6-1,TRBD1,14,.,CASDIRDRGYEQYF,TGTGCCAGCGATATCCGGGACAGGGGGTACGAGCAGTACTTC
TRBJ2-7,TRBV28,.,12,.,CASSRRIHEQYF,TGTGCCAGCAGCCGACGGATCCACGAGCAGTACTTC
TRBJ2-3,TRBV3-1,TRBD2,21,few,CASSHPRLSGRAPWGTDTQYF,TGTGCCAGCAGCCACCCACGATTGAGCGGGAGGGCCCCGTGGGGGACAGATACGCAGTATTTT
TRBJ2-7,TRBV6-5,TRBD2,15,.,CASSLTSGGPYEQYF,TGTGCCAGCAGTTTAACTAGCGGGGGTCCCTACGAGCAGTACTTC